The 25 T cell receptor beta chains below were found in one sample sequenced in a study of CD8+CD57+ T cells in acquired aplastic anemia. Selection for sequencing was limited to patients who had shown CD8+CD57+ cell expansion by flow cytometry. Using genomic DNA as the template, TCR beta VDJ and CDR3 profiling was carried out. One entry per CDR3 protein results from TCRdb running MiXCR on the reads. The sample records 260,000 or so distinct CDR3 sequences, roughly 82% being singletons. The sequencing input was sorted CD4+, CD8+, or CD8+CD57+ T cells (not recorded which) from PBMCs. All receptors derive from a human donor with aplastic anemia.

Turning to this clonotype: The junction differs from germline at one of its ends, possibly a read error. V and J are TRBV7-3 and TRBJ1-1; 7 bases fit TRBD1. CDR3 length: 15 residues. CDR1 is SGHTA and CDR2 is FQGTGA in the germline V gene. CDR3 residues: CASSEGGTGNPEALF. Here the CDR3 DNA reads TGTGCCAGCAGCGAAGGGGGCACAGGGAACCCTGAAGCTCTCTTT.

V and J are TRBV4-1 and TRBJ1-2; no firm D call. Trimming left V 2 bases short and J 3 bases short, with 19 bases between. In germline, CDR1 is MGHRA, CDR2 YSYEKL. The CDR3 is 17 residues long. CDR3 in amino acids: CASSQRADPKWDYGYTF. Written as DNA, the CDR3 is TGCGCCAGCAGCCAACGCGCAGATCCGAAGTGGGACTATGGCTACACCTTC.

The chain is built from TRBV24-1 and TRBJ1-5, with 7 bases lining up with TRBD1. The length of the CDR3 is 14 residues. The germline V gene has CDR1 KGHDR and CDR2 SFDVKD. The V gene end was trimmed by 4 bases and the J gene end by 6 bases; junction bases not matched to a gene: 5. In nucleotides, the CDR3 is TGTGCCACCAGTGACGCGACAGGGACTCAGCCCCAGCATTTT. Its protein is CATSDATGTQPQHF.

This clonotype was detected ten times or more. The chain is built from TRBV7-8 and TRBJ2-1; no definite D call. The CDR3 is made up of 16 amino acids. Germline values: CDR1 SGHVS, CDR2 FQNEAQ. V lost 2 bases and J 5 bases, leaving 16 bases between the germline ends. DNA of the CDR3: TGTGCCAGCAGCTTACGGTTCCCAGGACGAAACAATGAGCAGTTCTTC. Translated: CASSLRFPGRNNEQFF.

This chain links TRBV15 with TRBJ1-1; no clear D gene. The CDR3 consists of 13 residues. Germline loops: CDR1 LNHNV, CDR2 YYDKDF (reference sequence). V gave up 3 bases and J gave up 10 bases, with 15 bases separating them. The CDR3 bases are TGTGCCACCAGCAGTGTTGGTCAATTTGGAGCTTTCTTT. Translation gives CATSSVGQFGAFF.

CDR3 bases: TGTGCCAGCAGCTTAGCGCCCGCCGGACAGGGGCCCCAGCATTTT. Its protein product is CASSLAPAGQGPQHF. The chain joins TRBV7-8 to TRBJ1-5; 8 bases align to TRBD1. Germline assignment: CDR1 SGHVS and CDR2 FQNEAQ. This CDR3 spans 15 amino acids. V shed 0 bases, J shed 9 bases, and the junction held 7 bases outside the gene matches. The full variable domain, with the rest looked up from reference TRBV7-8 and TRBJ1-5, is GAGVSQSPRYKVAKRGQDVALRCDPISGHVSLFWYQQALGQGPEFLTYFQNEAQLDKSGLPSDRFFAERPEGSVSTLKIQRTQQEDSAVYLCASSLAPAGQGPQHFGDGTRLSIL.

The rearrangement uses TRBV7-6 and TRBJ2-1, with D perhaps assigned TRBD1 or TRBD2 (5 bases each). CDR1 and CDR2 from the germline V gene are SGHVS and FNYEAQ. V lost 4 bases and J 11 bases, leaving 24 bases between the germline ends. The CDR3 has 16 amino acids. The CDR3 reads CASSSQRSRGSDKQFF. In DNA, the CDR3 is TGTGCCAGCAGCTCCCAAAGAAGCCGGGGCTCGGATAAGCAGTTCTTC.

In nucleotides, the CDR3 is TGTGCCATCAGTGAGTCGGGTCAAAGACAGGCCTTTGGTGAAAAACTGTTTTTT. Its translation: CAISESGQRQAFGEKLFF. The chain is built from TRBV10-3 and TRBJ1-4; D is perhaps TRBD1 (6 bases). Trimming removed 0 bases from V and 7 bases from J, with 21 bases in between. In germline, CDR1 is ENHRY, CDR2 SYGVKD. CDR3 size: 18 residues.

On this clonotype itself: The junction departs from germline at one end; a sequencing error may be responsible. This rearrangement joins TRBV9 to TRBJ2-3, with D maybe TRBD1 (6 bases). In germline, CDR1 is SGDLS, CDR2 YYNGEE. The length of the CDR3 is 11 residues. The CDR3 DNA reads TGTGCCAGCAGCGCAGGGGTCTCGAGAAATTTT. Its translation is CASSAGVSRNF.

CDR3 DNA: TGCAGCGTTGAAGGACAGGCCTATGGCTACACCTTC. Its translation is CSVEGQAYGYTF. The chain links TRBV29-1 to TRBJ1-2; D may be TRBD1 (6 bases). The germline CDR1 and CDR2 sequences are SQVTM and ANQGSEA. V lost 1 base to trimming and J lost 4 bases, with 7 bases between them. This CDR3 is 12 amino acids long.

The rearrangement links TRBV10-3 to TRBJ2-3; 7 bases fit TRBD1. The germline gives CDR1 ENHRY, CDR2 SYGVKD. Losses at the gene ends were 7 bases for V and 0 bases for J; bases not matched to a gene: 4. The CDR3 totals 14 residues. The CDR3 region is CAITGDSSTDTQYF. The CDR3 coding sequence is TGTGCCATCACTGGGGACAGCAGCACAGATACGCAGTATTTT.

The table lists this clonotype with a count of one. This chain uses TRBV11-3 with TRBJ2-3, with D tentatively TRBD1 (6 bases). This CDR3 has 12 residues. CDR1 is SGHNT, CDR2 YENEEA, per germline. The V gene lost 5 bases and the J gene lost 10 bases, with 13 bases spanning the gap. The CDR3 here is CASSVQGSSQYF. The CDR3 DNA is TGTGCCAGCAGCGTACAGGGTTCGTCGCAGTATTTT.

This sequence joins TRBV15 and TRBJ1-1; D is uncertain. Per germline, CDR1 LNHNV and CDR2 YYDKDF (reference sequence). There are 14 residues in the CDR3. V lost 0 bases and J lost 5, with 10 bases in between. The CDR3 bases are TGTGCCACCAGCAGAGATCTAAGGGTTACTGAAGCTTTCTTT. Translation: CATSRDLRVTEAFF. The variable domain in full, with the rest retrieved from reference TRBV15 and TRBJ1-1, is DAMVIQNPRYQVTQFGKPVTLSCSQTLNHNVMYWYQQKSSQAPKLLFHYYDKDFNNEADTPDNFQSRRPNTSFCFLDIRSPGLGDTAMYLCATSRDLRVTEAFFGQGTRLTVV.

This chain joins TRBV29-1 and TRBJ1-2, with D hard to call. This CDR3 is built from 11 residues. CDR1 is SQVTM and CDR2 is ANQGSEA in the germline V gene. Deletions cut 4 bases from V and 8 bases from J, with 11 bases between. The CDR3 here is CSVAGWSGYTF. The CDR3 bases are TGCAGCGTTGCGGGTTGGTCGGGCTACACCTTC. The variable domain in full, with the rest retrieved from reference TRBV29-1 and TRBJ1-2, is SAVISQKPSRDICQRGTSLTIQCQVDSQVTMMFWYRQQPGQSLTLIATANQGSEATYESGFVIDKFPISRPNLTFSTLTVSNMSPEDSSIYLCSVAGWSGYTFGSGTRLTVV.

V usage is TRBV15 and J usage is TRBJ1-6, with D perhaps matching TRBD1 (5 bases). Germline assignment: CDR1 LNHNV and CDR2 YYDKDF (reference sequence). V lost 0 bases to trimming and J lost 9 bases, with 6 bases between them. The CDR3 runs to 13 residues. In nucleotides, the CDR3 is TGTGCCACCAGCAGAGATGGGGGTTCACCCCTCCACTTT. The encoded protein is CATSRDGGSPLHF.

V gene TRBV7-9 combines with J gene TRBJ2-1; D is possibly TRBD2 (6 bases). CDR1 and CDR2 (germline): SEHNR, FQNEAQ (reference sequence). The CDR3 is made up of 17 amino acids. Trimming left V 4 bases short and J 10 bases short, with 26 bases between. CDR3 DNA sequence: TGTGCCAGCAGCTCAGCGGGTAGCTACGGGGCCAACGTCGAGCAGTTCTTC. Its translation: CASSSAGSYGANVEQFF.

The chain is built from TRBV5-6 and TRBJ1-1; TRBD1 is a possible D gene (6 bases). The V and J ends lost 5 bases and 3 bases respectively, with 14 bases between them. The CDR3 is made up of 14 amino acids. Germline assignment: CDR1 SGHDT and CDR2 YYEEEE. The CDR3 sequence: CASSEPTGYTEAFF. CDR3 DNA sequence: TGTGCCAGCAGTGAACCCACAGGGTACACTGAAGCTTTCTTT.

Notes on this clonotype: Because the CDR3 is missing its conserved closing phenylalanine or tryptophan, this is likely a read error. It is unclear where the CDR3 begins or ends on the DNA, so no DNA is shown, and the CDR3 is as TCRdb lists it. This chain links TRBV19 with TRBJ2-1; the D call of TRBD1 is as the table states it, not checked on the DNA. Germline loops: CDR1 LNHDA, CDR2 SQIVND (reference sequence). The CDR3 contains 15 residues when both ends are counted. CDR3 residues: CASSILGGTDDQQIL.

Notes on this clonotype: This CDR3 fails to terminate in the conserved phenylalanine or tryptophan, so it likely reflects a read error. V and J are TRBV9 and TRBJ1-5, with D unclear. The closer fit of TRBJ2-3 to the DNA end suggests the J call may be wrong. Germline assignment: CDR1 SGDLS and CDR2 YYNGEE. This CDR3 has 13 amino acids. The CDR3 spells CASRDGSTDTQYL. CDR3 DNA: TGTGCCAGCAGGGACGGCAGCACAGATACGCAGTATCTT.

Note on this clonotype: A read error may produce the germline difference seen at one junction end. The rearrangement uses TRBV12-3 or TRBV12-4 and TRBJ1-3; D is ambiguous. The CDR3 consists of 12 residues. The CDR3 coding sequence is TGTGCCGGCAGTAGAGAGAGCGCGACCATATATTTT. It is translated as CAGSRESATIYF.

On this clonotype itself: Sequence at one end of the junction differs from germline and may be a read error. The genes are TRBV2 and TRBJ1-6, with D hard to call. Germline-derived CDR1 and CDR2 are SNHLY and FYNNEI. The CDR3 sequence is 13 residues long. CDR3 sequence: CASSPSHNSPLHF. CDR3 in DNA: TGTGCCAGCAGCCCCTCCCATAATTCACCCCTCCACTTT.

As concerns this clonotype: Relative to the germline gene, one junction end is altered; a read error may explain this. The chain is built from TRBV9 and TRBJ2-3; either TRBD1 or TRBD2 may supply D (6 bases each). The germline gives CDR1 SGDLS, CDR2 YYNGEE. CDR3 length equals 13 residues. Here the CDR3 DNA reads TGTGCCAGCAGCCCCGGGGGCTCTGGGGCCAAGGTCTTT. Amino acids: CASSPGGSGAKVF.

Comments on this clonotype: Because the CDR3 is missing its conserved closing phenylalanine or tryptophan, this is likely a read error. The DNA is omitted, as the CDR3 cannot be located on it reliably, and the CDR3 follows TCRdb's listing. The rearrangement joins TRBV4-3 to TRBJ2-6; no check of the table's D call, TRBD1, against the DNA was made. The CDR3 totals 16 residues, both ends included. Germline CDR1 and CDR2: LGHNA and YSLEER. The CDR3 sequence is CASSHTGTHPHHVGAC.

On this clonotype: A junction boundary mismatches the germline segment, possibly from a read error. J is TRBJ1-1 and V is TRBV15; D not certain. The DNA end is more similar to TRBJ2-1, so the J call may be wrong. The CDR3 loop spans 15 amino acids. CDR1 LNHNV and CDR2 YYDKDF come from the germline V gene (reference sequence). CDR3 sequence: CASIPGPQVYNEQFF. The CDR3 DNA reads as TGCGCCAGCATACCCGGGCCCCAGGTTTACAATGAGCAGTTCTTC.

Note on this clonotype: Germline is not matched at one junction end, which may reflect a read error. V usage is TRBV7-8 and J usage is TRBJ2-3; D may correspond to TRBD1 or TRBD2 (6 bases each). Per germline, CDR1 SGHVS and CDR2 FQNEAQ. There are 13 residues in the CDR3. CDR3 amino acids: CASSDGGRADTQF. CDR3 nucleotide sequence: TGTGCCAGCAGCGACGGGGGCAGAGCCGATACGCAGTTT.